A single sample gave rise to the 29 T cell receptor beta chains below, sequenced in a study of T cell responses to AZD1222 COVID-19 vaccine. Method: immunoSEQ multiplex PCR; TCRdb's copy keeps in-frame clones and lacks some. The sample records fewer than 55,000 clones, nearly 85% being singletons. The input for sequencing was peripheral blood, taken on day 0 of AZD1222 vaccination. The receptor set was obtained from an adult in good health.

The rearrangement links TRBV3-1 (or the pseudogene TRBV3-2) to TRBJ1-1, with 9 bases matching TRBD1. The CDR3 contains 15 residues. The J segment lost 1 base and the V segment lost 1 base, leaving 1 base of the junction unmatched. The germline V gene encodes CDR1 LGHDT and CDR2 YNNKEL (reference sequence). In DNA form, the CDR3 reads TGTGCCAGCAGCCAAGCGGGACAGGGGAACACTGAAGCTTTCTTT. Its protein product is CASSQAGQGNTEAFF.

CDR3 sequence reads: CASSQEPWNEQFF. CDR3 coding DNA: TGTGCCAGCAGCCAAGAGCCGTGGAATGAGCAGTTCTTC. V usage is TRBV5-6 and J usage is TRBJ2-1; D remains unclear. Germline V lookup: CDR1 SGHDT, CDR2 YYEEEE. V lost 4 bases to trimming and J lost 7 bases, with 12 bases between them. The CDR3 has 13 amino acids. The entire variable domain, with the rest obtained from reference TRBV5-6 and TRBJ2-1, is as follows: DAGVTQSPTHLIKTRGQQVTLRCSPKSGHDTVSWYQQALGQGPQFIFQYYEEEERQRGNFPDRFSGHQFPNYSSELNVNALLLGDSALYLCASSQEPWNEQFFGPGTRLTVL.

The J gene is TRBJ2-1, the V gene TRBV27; possibly TRBD2 for D (5 bases). From germline, CDR1 is MNHEY and CDR2 SMNVEV (reference sequence). The CDR3 loop spans 14 amino acids. Between the trimmed V and J ends, which lost 6 bases and 1 base, there was a span of 10 bases. CDR3 loop: CASRPEVSYNEQFF. Written as DNA, the CDR3 is TGTGCCAGCAGACCGGAGGTGTCCTACAATGAGCAGTTCTTC.

The chain recombines TRBV4-1 with TRBJ2-7; 10 nucleotides align to TRBD2. This CDR3 region has 15 residues. Trimming removed 2 bases from V and 0 bases from J; junction bases left unmatched: 1. CDR1 is MGHRA, CDR2 YSYEKL, per germline. The CDR3 DNA reads TGCGCCAGCAGCCAACTAGCGGGGGCCTCCTACGAGCAGTACTTC. Its protein is CASSQLAGASYEQYF.

This sequence joins TRBV5-5 and TRBJ2-2; TRBD2 is a possible D gene (5 bases). The V gene's germline CDR1 is SGHKS and CDR2 YYEKEE (reference sequence). This CDR3 spans 15 amino acids. V was trimmed by 5 bases and J by 5 bases, leaving 16 bases between them. The CDR3 DNA reads as TGTGCCAGCAGGTCGGACTGGACCCCTACCGGGGAGCTGTTTTTT. As protein: CASRSDWTPTGELFF.

This clone has only one observation. The J gene is TRBJ2-7, the V gene TRBV30; no firm D call. V lost 2 bases and J lost 0, with 5 bases in between. CDR3 length: 12 amino acids. Germline-derived CDR1 and CDR2 are GTSNPN and SVGIG (reference sequence). The CDR3 is CAWSRSSYEQYF. CDR3 in DNA: TGTGCCTGGAGTAGAAGCTCCTACGAGCAGTACTTC.

J is TRBJ2-7 and V is TRBV29-1; 8 bases fit TRBD1. From germline, CDR1 is SQVTM and CDR2 ANQGSEA. V dropped 1 base and J dropped 3; count of bases not matched to a gene: 5. The CDR3 contains 14 residues. The CDR3 spells CSVEGGQEDYEQYF. The CDR3 DNA follows: TGCAGCGTTGAAGGGGGACAGGAAGACTACGAGCAGTACTTC.

The chain is built from TRBV3-1 (or the pseudogene TRBV3-2) and TRBJ1-1; D gene uncertain. Germline loops: CDR1 LGHDT, CDR2 YNNKEL (reference sequence). V shed 3 bases and J shed 11 bases, with 22 bases lying between them. CDR3 length: 15 amino acids. The CDR3 spells CASSHRPVGPMKAFF. For the CDR3, the DNA is TGTGCCAGCAGCCACCGACCAGTGGGCCCTATGAAGGCTTTCTTT.

The table lists this clone with a count of one. The V and J genes are TRBV27 and TRBJ1-1; 11 bases line up with TRBD1. Trimming removed 6 bases from V and 4 bases from J; junction bases left unmatched: 4. CDR1 and CDR2 (germline): MNHEY, SMNVEV (reference sequence). This CDR3 is built from 14 residues. Here the CDR3 reads CASRRGTGGTEAFF. CDR3 in DNA: TGTGCCAGCAGAAGGGGGACAGGGGGCACTGAAGCTTTCTTT.

The chain recombines TRBV12-3 or TRBV12-4 with TRBJ1-2; possible D gene TRBD1, 6 bases. The CDR3 has 12 amino acids. V lost 4 bases and J 6 bases, leaving 9 bases between the germline ends. The CDR3 loop reads CASSSWDNGYTF. The CDR3 DNA is TGTGCCAGCAGTTCCTGGGACAATGGCTACACCTTC.

The V call is TRBV4-1, the J call TRBJ2-3, with 7 bases fitting TRBD1. This CDR3 is 14 amino acids long. Germline V CDR1 and CDR2: MGHRA, YSYEKL. V was clipped by 1 base and J by 4 bases; unmatched bases: 2. The CDR3 sequence: CASSQVTGADTQYF. CDR3 sequence (DNA): TGCGCCAGCAGCCAAGTAACAGGGGCAGATACGCAGTATTTT.

This chain joins TRBV2 and TRBJ1-6; tentative D call: TRBD1 (6 bases). CDR3 length: 16 residues. The V gene's germline CDR1 is SNHLY and CDR2 FYNNEI. Trimming removed 6 bases from V and 5 bases from J, with 17 bases in between. The CDR3 loop is CASSPIRTVNNSPLHF. The CDR3 nucleotides read TGTGCCAGCAGCCCTATTCGGACAGTTAATAATTCACCCCTCCACTTT.

CDR3 sequence (DNA): TGTGCCAGCAGTTACACTCACTACTACGAGCAGTACTTC. This gives the protein CASSYTHYYEQYF. The chain is built from TRBV7-8 and TRBJ2-7; no reliable D call. This CDR3 spans 13 amino acids. V gave up 6 bases and J gave up 3 bases, with 12 bases separating them. Germline CDR1 is SGHVS and CDR2 is FQNEAQ.

This clone was seen once. The chain combines TRBV4-3 with TRBJ2-5, with D perhaps TRBD1 (5 bases). Germline assignment: CDR1 LGHNA and CDR2 YSLEER. Trimming took 1 base from V and 2 from J, leaving 8 bases between them. The CDR3 totals 14 residues. The CDR3 sequence: CASSQGDSQETQYF. For the CDR3, the DNA is TGCGCCAGCAGCCAAGGTGACAGTCAAGAGACCCAGTACTTC.

The chain's CDR3 is CASSLVGQGGETQYF. The CDR3 DNA is TGTGCCAGCAGCTTGGTGGGACAGGGCGGAGAGACCCAGTACTTC. This chain joins TRBV5-6 and TRBJ2-5; 9 nucleotides match TRBD1. The CDR3 is 15 residues long. Germline lookup yields CDR1 SGHDT and CDR2 YYEEEE. The junction had 4 bases not matched to a gene; V was cut back by 0 bases and J by 4 bases.

This chain uses TRBV9 with TRBJ2-1; 11 bases are shared with TRBD2. Trimming took 0 bases from V and 0 from J; bases not matched to a gene: 5. This CDR3 contains 18 residues. In germline, CDR1 is SGDLS, CDR2 YYNGEE. CDR3 protein: CASSVGLAGGSSYNEQFF. CDR3 nucleotide sequence: TGTGCCAGCAGCGTAGGGTTAGCGGGAGGGAGCTCCTACAATGAGCAGTTCTTC.

This chain links TRBV7-9 with TRBJ2-3, with 8 bases identical to TRBD2. V lost 5 bases and J lost 4; bases outside the gene matches: 20. The CDR3 has 19 amino acids. Looked up from germline, CDR1 is SEHNR and CDR2 is FQNEAQ (reference sequence). CDR3 region: CASSPLQGIAGTVADTQYF. Written as DNA, the CDR3 is TGTGCCAGCAGCCCCCTTCAGGGGATAGCGGGAACGGTTGCAGATACGCAGTATTTT.

The sample holds a few counts of this clone. The J gene is TRBJ1-5, the V gene TRBV28, with D hard to call. Germline-derived CDR1 and CDR2 are MDHEN and SYDVKM. The CDR3 spans 14 residues. The V end lost 2 bases, the J end lost 2 bases, and 7 bases lay between the germline ends. The CDR3, as DNA: TGTGCCAGCAGTTTAGGGCAGGGCAATCAGCCCCAGCATTTT. It is translated as CASSLGQGNQPQHF.

The chain links TRBV7-8 to TRBJ1-2; 8 bases align to TRBD1. Germline assignment: CDR1 SGHVS and CDR2 FQNEAQ. The CDR3 runs to 16 residues. The J segment lost 8 bases and the V segment lost 0 bases, leaving 11 bases of the junction unmatched. Here the CDR3 reads CASSLARLTGADGYTF. In DNA, the CDR3 is TGTGCCAGCAGCTTAGCCCGGTTGACAGGGGCGGACGGCTACACCTTC.

The chain uses TRBV30 and TRBJ2-3, with D possibly being TRBD2 (5 bases). Germline CDR1 GTSNPN, CDR2 SVGIG (reference sequence). V was cut by 1 base and J by 2 bases, with 10 bases left in between. This CDR3 is built from 14 residues. The CDR3 spells CAWSGEGFTDTQYF. CDR3 nucleotides: TGTGCCTGGAGTGGAGAGGGATTCACAGATACGCAGTATTTT.

J is TRBJ2-1 and V is TRBV11-2, with 9 bases that match TRBD2. Germline CDR1 reads SGHAT; CDR2 reads FQNNGV. The CDR3 extends over 13 amino acids. V was pared by 5 bases and J by 10 bases, with 6 bases of the junction left unmatched. CDR3: CASSLTTSGEQFF. CDR3 coding DNA: TGTGCCAGCAGCCTCACGACTAGCGGCGAGCAGTTCTTC.

This chain uses TRBV30 with TRBJ2-7, with TRBD2 identical over 11 bases. V was pared by 2 bases and J by 2 bases, with 8 bases of the junction left unmatched. The CDR3 length is 16 residues. Germline V CDR1 and CDR2: GTSNPN, SVGIG (reference sequence). In DNA, the CDR3 is TGTGCCTGGAGTTCTTTTCTAGCGGGAGGTGCCTACGAGCAGTACTTC. Protein: CAWSSFLAGGAYEQYF.

The CDR3 region has the DNA TGTGCCAGCAGCGGCAGGGGCCTAATCAATGAGCAGTTCTTC. Encoded protein: CASSGRGLINEQFF. The chain employs TRBV9 and TRBJ2-1; tentative D call: TRBD1 (6 bases). The CDR3 has 14 residues. V shed 3 bases and J shed 6 bases, with 13 bases lying between them. Germline values: CDR1 SGDLS, CDR2 YYNGEE.

The chain uses TRBV3-1 (or the pseudogene TRBV3-2) and TRBJ2-1, with 14 nucleotides matching TRBD2. Germline values: CDR1 LGHDT, CDR2 YNNKEL (reference sequence). The CDR3 runs to 18 residues. V was clipped by 1 base and J by 3 bases; unmatched bases: 5. Here the CDR3 reads CASSQGQTSGRGYNEQFF. The CDR3 DNA reads TGTGCCAGCAGCCAAGGTCAGACTAGCGGGAGGGGCTACAATGAGCAGTTCTTC.

This sequence joins TRBV23-1 and TRBJ1-1; 8 bases are shared with TRBD1. TRBV23-1 carries the ORF label, with uncertain function. Trimming took 8 bases from V and 0 from J; bases not matched to a gene: 8. The CDR3 runs 15 residues. The CDR3 region has the DNA TGCGCCAGCCCCGGGACAGGTGCAATGAACACTGAAGCTTTCTTT. Translated, it gives CASPGTGAMNTEAFF.

The chain joins TRBV9 to TRBJ2-1, with TRBD2 as a possible D gene (5 bases). The CDR3 sequence is 15 residues long. Germline-derived CDR1 and CDR2 are SGDLS and YYNGEE. V lost 0 bases to trimming and J lost 9 bases, with 16 bases between them. CDR3 nucleotide sequence: TGTGCCAGCAGCGTAGCGGGAAAAAGATCTGGTGAGCAGTTCTTC. Amino acid sequence: CASSVAGKRSGEQFF.

The rearrangement uses TRBV6-5 and TRBJ2-1; TRBD1 matches 7 bases. V lost 1 base and J lost 6; bases outside the gene matches: 6. The CDR3 runs 15 residues. Germline V gene lookup returns CDR1 MNHEY and CDR2 SVGAGI. This CDR3 reads CASSYFPRGSNEQFF. CDR3 DNA: TGTGCCAGCAGTTACTTTCCCAGGGGGAGCAATGAGCAGTTCTTC.

The genes are TRBV28 and TRBJ2-1; either TRBD1 or TRBD2 may fit D (6 bases each). The CDR3 length is 14 residues. Deletions cut 2 bases from V and 3 bases from J, with 8 bases between. Germline assignment: CDR1 MDHEN and CDR2 SYDVKM. The CDR3: CASSLGGHYNEQFF. DNA of the CDR3: TGTGCCAGCAGTTTAGGGGGGCACTACAATGAGCAGTTCTTC.

The chain employs TRBV5-1 and TRBJ1-1; D is possibly TRBD1 (5 bases). Germline V lookup: CDR1 SGHRS, CDR2 YFSETQ. The V gene lost 4 bases and the J gene lost 1 base, with 14 bases spanning the gap. CDR3 length: 15 residues. The CDR3 DNA reads as TGCGCCAGCAGCCCCGGAGGGGTAGGGAACACTGAAGCTTTCTTT. This gives the protein CASSPGGVGNTEAFF.